The table lists the clone carrying this T cell receptor beta chain with a few counts. This sample was taken from a study of shared clonotypes between healthy human individuals. Germline-derived CDR1 and CDR2 are LNHDA and SQIVND (reference sequence). The CDR3 is 14 residues long. The V and J ends lost 3 bases and 7 bases, in that order; junction bases with no gene match: 6. TCRdb's copy holds only in-frame clones and misses some; the assay was immunoSEQ multiplex PCR. The repertoire holds about 300,000 clones, about 74% seen once, with about a tenth in the top ten. This sequence joins TRBV19 and TRBJ2-1; TRBD2 matches at 7 bases. Sequencing was done on a sample of memory CD4+ T cells sorted from blood. Subset in this sample: CD45RA-negative fraction. The TCR comes from a man between 25 and 39 years old in good health. CDR3 amino acids: CASSISWTSNEQFF. The CDR3 DNA reads TGTGCCAGTAGTATTTCTTGGACTAGTAATGAGCAGTTCTTC. Variable domain in full (rest from reference TRBV19 and TRBJ2-1): DGGITQSPKYLFRKEGQNVTLSCEQNLNHDAMYWYRQDPGQGLRLIYYSQIVNDFQKGDIAEGYSVSREKKESFPLTVTSAQKNPTAFYLCASSISWTSNEQFFGPGTRLTVL.